Each of the 9 T cell receptor beta chains below was sequenced from the same sample in a study of regulatory T cells in long-lasting Graves disease. CDR3-region Arm-PCR and iRepertoire HTBI primers produced the TCR beta libraries. MiXCR, run by TCRdb on the multiplex PCR reads, gives a single entry per CDR3 protein. The sample carries about 290,000 distinct CDR3 sequences, around 20% recorded once. The time point here: persistent/refractory GD, antithyroid drugs over 5 years with positive TRAb. The TCR library was made from RNA that had been extracted from PBMCs in TRIzol. The specimen comprised peripheral blood mononuclear cells (PBMCs), sampled when the disease was refractory, from a patient treated with antithyroid drugs. These receptors originate from a female donor with Graves disease.

The chain carries TRBV19 and TRBJ2-6; D gene uncertain. Trimming left V 3 bases short and J 13 bases short, with 19 bases between. From germline, CDR1 is LNHDA and CDR2 SQIVND (reference sequence). The length of the CDR3 is 15 residues. CDR3: CASSIGDTPSRVLTF. CDR3 nucleotides: TGTGCCAGTAGTATCGGCGACACACCTTCCAGGGTCCTGACTTTC.

This clonotype was picked up many times. The DNA for the CDR3 is TGTGCCAGCAGTCCAAACGCCGGGACGGTGGTCTACGAGCAGTACTTC. Protein: CASSPNAGTVVYEQYF. The V gene is TRBV27, the J gene TRBJ2-7, with D possibly being TRBD1 or TRBD2 (5 bases each). Between the trimmed V and J ends, which lost 5 bases and 3 bases, there was a span of 20 bases. Germline V CDR1 and CDR2: MNHEY, SMNVEV (reference sequence). The length of the CDR3 is 16 residues.

Many counts were recorded for this clonotype. The V gene is TRBV28, the J gene TRBJ1-1; no clear D. The V gene lost 6 bases and the J gene lost 0 bases, with 8 bases spanning the gap. There are 13 residues in the CDR3. In germline, CDR1 is MDHEN, CDR2 SYDVKM. CDR3 loop: CASRPDMNTEAFF. Here the CDR3 DNA reads TGTGCCAGCAGACCGGATATGAACACTGAAGCTTTCTTT.

This clonotype appeared many times. This chain joins TRBV9 and TRBJ1-2, with D perhaps TRBD1 (6 bases). The germline V and J ends were trimmed by 0 bases and 2 bases, with 14 bases remaining between them. The CDR3 is made up of 16 amino acids. Germline V gene sequence: CDR1 SGDLS, CDR2 YYNGEE. The CDR3 DNA is TGTGCCAGCAGCGTAGCGAGTACAGGGCCCAACTATGGCTACACCTTC. Protein: CASSVASTGPNYGYTF. Complete variable domain (other parts from reference TRBV9 and TRBJ1-2): DSGVTQTPKHLITATGQRVTLRCSPRSGDLSVYWYQQSLDQGLQFLIQYYNGEERAKGNILERFSAQQFPDLHSELNLSSLELGDSALYFCASSVASTGPNYGYTFGSGTRLTVV.

This clonotype was detected ten times or more. This chain's CDR3 is CASSLSTGATEAFF. As DNA, the CDR3 is TGTGCCAGCAGTTTATCAACAGGGGCCACTGAAGCTTTCTTT. The V and J genes are TRBV27 and TRBJ1-1, with 7 nucleotides matching TRBD1. Unmatched junction bases numbered 2, after V lost 0 bases and J lost 4 bases. This CDR3 is built from 14 residues. The V gene's germline CDR1 is MNHEY and CDR2 SMNVEV (reference sequence).

This clonotype was observed a few times. V usage is TRBV28 and J usage is TRBJ2-2; a weak D match, TRBD1 (6 bases). The CDR3 sequence is 15 residues long. Germline assignment: CDR1 MDHEN and CDR2 SYDVKM. V dropped 10 bases and J dropped 2 bases, with 17 bases sitting between them. CDR3 protein: CANRAGPTNTGELFF. The DNA for the CDR3 is TGTGCCAACAGGGCCGGACCGACTAACACCGGGGAGCTGTTTTTT.

This clonotype was observed at least ten times. The J gene is TRBJ2-7, the V gene TRBV20-1, with D unresolved. This CDR3 contains 12 residues. Germline V gene data show CDR1 as DFQATT and CDR2 as SNEGSKA (reference sequence). V gave up 3 bases and J gave up 0 bases, with 6 bases separating them. The CDR3 nucleotides are TGCAGTGCTAGTGGAAACTCCTACGAGCAGTACTTC. It encodes CSASGNSYEQYF.

This clonotype was counted only a few times. This rearrangement joins TRBV20-1 to TRBJ1-5; no firm D call. The germline V and J ends were trimmed by 4 bases and 0 bases, with 13 bases remaining between them. Germline lookup yields CDR1 DFQATT and CDR2 SNEGSKA (reference sequence). The CDR3 has 15 residues. The CDR3 nucleotides read TGCAGTGCTAACGGGGTTAGGAATAGCAATCAGCCCCAGCATTTT. Translated, it gives CSANGVRNSNQPQHF.

The chain links TRBV30 to TRBJ2-2; unclear D gene. CDR1 is GTSNPN and CDR2 is SVGIG in the germline V gene (reference sequence). Trimming shortened V by 5 bases and J by 7 bases, and 14 bases separated the two germline ends. The CDR3 runs 13 residues. CDR3 DNA: TGTGCCTGGGGTTCCGTGGTTGGCGGGGAGCTGTTTTTT. As protein: CAWGSVVGGELFF.